The 6 T cell receptor beta chains below come from one sample, sequenced in a study of CD8 T cells in ankylosing spondylitis. TCRdb re-analysed the 5' RACE reads in MiXCR, keeping a single row per CDR3 protein. The sample lists about 120,000 distinct CDR3 sequences, approximately 13% occurring once. The sample was blood, either unsorted or a sorted T cell fraction (not recorded which). The receptors were gathered from a female donor with ankylosing spondylitis or in good health (not recorded which).

The V and J genes are TRBV7-8 and TRBJ1-4, with a tentative D call TRBD1 (5 bases). V was shortened by 4 bases and J by 0 bases, with 9 bases between the two germline ends. This CDR3 contains 15 residues. In germline, CDR1 is SGHVS, CDR2 FQNEAQ. The DNA of the CDR3 is TGTGCCAGCAGCTGGAGGGGATCAACTAATGAAAAACTGTTTTTT. Residues: CASSWRGSTNEKLFF.

With regard to this clonotype: Just one base apart from a much larger clone, this may be a read error. J is TRBJ2-1 and V is TRBV20-1; 8 bases are shared with TRBD1. Per germline, CDR1 DFQATT and CDR2 SNEGSKA (reference sequence). The CDR3 sequence is 15 residues long. The V segment lost 4 bases and the J segment 7 bases; nucleotides outside the gene matches: 12. The CDR3 sequence is CSANLRTGSLNEQFF. The CDR3 coding sequence is TGCAGTGCTAACCTCCGGACAGGGTCCTTAAATGAGCAGTTCTTC.

This clonotype was observed a handful of times. The chain uses TRBV21-1 and TRBJ1-2; the table's TRBD1 call for D was not verified on the DNA. TRBV21-1 is an annotated pseudogene. This CDR3 is 16 amino acids long. The chain's CDR3 is CASFLRQGLANYGYTF. The CDR3 DNA follows: TGTGCCAGCTTCCTCCGACAGGGTCTAGCTAACTATGGCTACACCTTC.

The chain employs TRBV7-2 and TRBJ2-2; TRBD2 is a possible D gene (6 bases). The CDR3 length is 15 residues. The V and J ends lost 2 bases and 5 bases respectively, with 12 bases between them. CDR1 SGHTA and CDR2 FQGNSA come from the germline V gene. In DNA form, the CDR3 reads TGTGCCAGCAGCTTATTCGGGGGAGGAACCGGGGAGCTGTTTTTT. It specifies CASSLFGGGTGELFF.

This chain links TRBV5-6 with TRBJ2-5, with 7 bases lining up with TRBD1. CDR3 length: 15 residues. In germline, CDR1 is SGHDT, CDR2 YYEEEE. V dropped 6 bases and J dropped 4; count of bases not matched to a gene: 12. CDR3 amino acids: CASTDSKNRGETQYF. CDR3 nucleotides: TGTGCCAGCACCGATAGCAAAAACAGGGGAGAGACCCAGTACTTC.

This clonotype was recorded a few times. This chain joins TRBV28 and TRBJ1-4; TRBD1 is a possible D gene (5 bases). CDR1 and CDR2 (germline): MDHEN, SYDVKM. This CDR3 is 16 amino acids long. Deletions cut 5 bases from V and 4 bases from J, with 17 bases between. In nucleotides, the CDR3 is TGTGCCAGCAGTGGACCTCCGGGGGGAGTTAATGAAAAACTGTTTTTT. This sequence encodes CASSGPPGGVNEKLFF.